This T cell receptor beta chain comes out of a study of OX40 agonist ivuxolimab in advanced cancers. The wider study: Patients received ivuxolimab, an intravenous treatment, every 2 weeks at 0.01 to 10 mg/kg. Dose-escalation subjects each had hepatocellular carcinoma, melanoma, renal cell or head and neck cancer.

General observations from the study: CD4+ and CD8+ T cells in blood underwent clonal expansion by week 6 at 0.1 to 3.0 mg/kg.

The data were produced by immunoSEQ multiplex PCR, yet TCRdb's version contains in-frame clones alone and is incomplete. The sample yields around 37,000 clones, 85% to 90% seen once. For this clone: The antigen is unknown.

Germline-derived CDR1 and CDR2 are SGDLS and YYNGEE. Trimming cost V 8 bases and J 1 base; bases outside gene matches: 3. The length of the CDR3 is 14 residues. This chain connects TRBV9 to TRBJ2-1, with 10 bases aligning to TRBD2. This receptor was identified in an adult with an advanced solid tumor such as melanoma, head and neck, liver or kidney cancer. The source material was CD4+ or CD8+ T cells sorted from blood, sampled in a trial of the OX40 agonist ivuxolimab. The DNA for the CDR3 is TGTGCCAGTGCTAGCGGGGGTTCCTACAATGAGCAGTTCTTC. It translates to CASASGGSYNEQFF.